The text below deals with one T cell receptor beta chain. No antigen is known for it. Arm-PCR of CDR3 regions with iRepertoire HTBI primers generated TCR beta libraries. TCRdb recomputed calls from the multiplex PCR reads with MiXCR, one row per CDR3 protein. The data show 350,000 to 500,000 distinct CDR3 sequences, approximately 16% seen once. This CDR3 is 14 amino acids long. Trimming at V came to 5 bases and at J to 4 bases, leaving 2 bases not matched to a gene. Germline lookup yields CDR1 DFQATT and CDR2 SNEGSKA (reference sequence). The time point is: newly diagnosed GD, antithyroid drugs for less than 3 months. Extracted PBMC RNA gave rise to the TCR library. A blood draw put approximately 9 milliliters of peripheral blood into EDTA tubes. The sample comes from a study of regulatory T cells in long-lasting Graves disease. Study-wide findings and caveats: Under persistent disease, TRBV28, TRBJ1-2 and TRBJ2-5 were used preferentially. The study found lower TCR diversity in persistent Graves' patients than in newly diagnosed ones.

The same data also contributed to another study, on T cells in Graves' hyperthyroidism and ophthalmopathy. That source adds: The hyperthyroidism patients had all been newly diagnosed, and their disease duration was under 2 months. Their ages ranged from 18 to 65 years.

The sequence derives from a woman in her 30s with Graves disease. The sample consisted of peripheral blood mononuclear cells (PBMCs), taken at new diagnosis, from a patient treated with antithyroid drugs. The V call is TRBV20-1, the J call TRBJ2-2; the match to TRBD2 covers 12 bases. The CDR3 nucleotides read TGCAGTGCTTCACTAGCGGGAGGCACCGGGGAGCTGTTTTTT. Translated, it gives CSASLAGGTGELFF.